The 5 T cell receptor beta chains given below trace back to one sample, sequenced in a study of T cell changes during pregnancy in multiple sclerosis. Produced via immunoSEQ multiplex PCR; TCRdb's table is partial and in-frame only. The table includes approximately 100,000 clones, about nine tenths detected once. The sequencing used peripheral blood, collected after pregnancy. These receptors came from a female donor with multiple sclerosis, enrolled in a pregnancy study.

V and J are TRBV30 and TRBJ1-6, with TRBD1 identical over 9 bases. Unmatched junction bases numbered 3, after V lost 1 base and J lost 5 bases. Looked up from germline, CDR1 is GTSNPN and CDR2 is SVGIG (reference sequence). The CDR3 extends over 15 amino acids. The CDR3 DNA follows: TGTGCCTGGAGTGAAGGACAGGGGAATAATTCACCCCTCCACTTT. Protein sequence: CAWSEGQGNNSPLHF.

CDR3 region: CASSRGGTYEQYF. CDR3 DNA sequence: TGTGCCAGTAGCCGAGGGGGTACCTACGAGCAGTACTTC. The V gene is TRBV19, the J gene TRBJ2-7; maybe TRBD1 (6 bases). The CDR3 spans 13 residues. With 6 bases removed from V and 2 bases from J, the gap between germline ends came to 11 bases. CDR1 LNHDA and CDR2 SQIVND come from the germline V gene (reference sequence). Combining the CDR3 with reference TRBV19 and TRBJ2-7 gives the whole variable domain DGGITQSPKYLFRKEGQNVTLSCEQNLNHDAMYWYRQDPGQGLRLIYYSQIVNDFQKGDIAEGYSVSREKKESFPLTVTSAQKNPTAFYLCASSRGGTYEQYFGPGTRLTVT.

CDR3 in DNA: TGCGCCAGCAGCGAAAAGGGGGTGGGTAGCACTGAAGCTTTCTTT. Encoded protein: CASSEKGVGSTEAFF. The rearrangement joins TRBV5-1 to TRBJ1-1; possibly TRBD1 for D (6 bases). The CDR3 is made up of 15 amino acids. The germline V and J ends were trimmed by 4 bases and 4 bases, with 17 bases remaining between them. Germline values: CDR1 SGHRS, CDR2 YFSETQ.

The CDR3, as DNA: TGTGCCAGCAGCTTAAAACGGCAGGGAGGTGCAGATACGCAGTATTTT. Translating it yields CASSLKRQGGADTQYF. The chain has TRBV13 and TRBJ2-3, with a weak D call TRBD2 (6 bases). V was clipped by 2 bases and J by 4 bases, with 16 bases between them. The CDR3 spans 16 residues. The V gene's germline CDR1 is PRHDT and CDR2 FYEKMQ (reference sequence).

The gene calls are TRBV6-1 and TRBJ1-2, with TRBD1 matching over 10 bases. The CDR3 length is 15 residues. V shed 3 bases and J 7 bases; nucleotides not matched to a gene: 8. Germline V gene sequence: CDR1 MNHNS, CDR2 SASEGT. The DNA for the CDR3 is TGTGCCAGCAGTGAGACCGGGACAGGGGTCGGTGGCTACACCTTC. It translates to CASSETGTGVGGYTF.